The 15 T cell receptor beta chains presented below share a single source sample, sequenced in a study of post-analysis software for immune sequencing data. What these receptors recognize is not known. Whole-study results and caveats: Among roughly 5 TRBV segments more frequent in patients than controls were TRBV5-6, TRBV5-1 and TRBV20-1.

Unique molecular identifiers were present in the TCR beta cDNA libraries. MiXCR, applied by TCRdb to the PCR reads, yields one record per CDR3 protein. The sample records about 200,000 distinct CDR3 sequences, roughly 30% being singletons. Sequencing used blood. These receptors were collected from a girl between 2 and 17 years old with multiple sclerosis.

This clonotype has ten or more counts. V and J are TRBV20-1 and TRBJ2-7, with a tentative D call TRBD1 (5 bases). Between the trimmed V and J ends, which lost 1 base and 0 bases, there was a span of 19 bases. The CDR3 extends over 17 amino acids. The V gene's germline CDR1 is DFQATT and CDR2 SNEGSKA (reference sequence). The CDR3 coding sequence is TGCAGTGCTAGAGTAAACAGGCGACTGGCCCACTCCTACGAGCAGTACTTC. Amino acids: CSARVNRRLAHSYEQYF.

This rearrangement joins TRBV20-1 to TRBJ2-7; 12 bases fit TRBD1. V lost 7 bases and J lost 7; bases outside the gene matches: 14. Looked up from germline, CDR1 is DFQATT and CDR2 is SNEGSKA (reference sequence). This CDR3 has 15 residues. This chain's CDR3 is CSGADPGQGAREQYF. Written as DNA, the CDR3 is TGCAGTGGAGCGGATCCGGGACAGGGGGCAAGGGAGCAGTACTTC.

This clonotype was picked up many times. J is TRBJ2-7 and V is TRBV4-1, with 7 positions matching TRBD2. This CDR3 region has 16 residues. The germline V gene has CDR1 MGHRA and CDR2 YSYEKL. Trimming cost V 1 base and J 2 bases; bases outside gene matches: 8. Written as DNA, the CDR3 is TGCGCCAGCAGCCAAGGGGCAGCGGGAACAACCTACGAGCAGTACTTC. Amino acid sequence: CASSQGAAGTTYEQYF.

With regard to this clonotype: Since a much larger clone is just one base distant, this may be a read error. The missing conserved phenylalanine or tryptophan at the end of this CDR3 makes a read error likely. This CDR3 is CASSQGGSYNEQFC. The CDR3 nucleotides read TGTGCCAGCAGCCAGGGCGGCTCCTACAATGAGCAGTTCTGC. The chain couples TRBV3-1 to TRBJ2-1; D uncertain. This CDR3 has 14 amino acids. Germline CDR1 reads LGHDT; CDR2 reads YNNKEL (reference sequence). The V gene lost 3 bases and the J gene lost 0 bases, with 6 bases spanning the gap.

Ten or more counts support this clonotype. The chain recombines TRBV6-5 with TRBJ2-7, with TRBD1 matching 8 bases. The CDR3 is made up of 16 amino acids. Germline V CDR1 and CDR2: MNHEY, SVGAGI. V gave up 8 bases and J gave up 1 base; unmatched junction bases: 13. CDR3 region: CASVETDREISYEQYF. CDR3 in DNA: TGTGCCAGCGTAGAAACGGACAGGGAAATTTCCTACGAGCAGTACTTC.

The chain is built from TRBV14 and TRBJ2-2; 8 bases match TRBD1. Losses at the gene ends were 4 bases for V and 3 bases for J; bases not matched to a gene: 7. This CDR3 region has 16 residues. Germline values: CDR1 SGHDN, CDR2 FVKESK. Here the CDR3 DNA reads TGTGCCAGCAGCCCCCTCGACAGGGGTCACACCGGGGAGCTGTTTTTT. This translates into CASSPLDRGHTGELFF.

This clonotype was counted a few times. The genes are TRBV5-1 and TRBJ1-1, with D unresolved. The CDR3 length is 14 residues. Germline V gene data show CDR1 as SGHRS and CDR2 as YFSETQ. The V end lost 1 base, the J end lost 1 base, and 8 bases lay between the germline ends. CDR3 protein: CASSLMPGNTEAFF. DNA of the CDR3: TGCGCCAGCAGCTTGATGCCGGGGAACACTGAAGCTTTCTTT.

Comments on this clonotype: A much larger clone lies one base from this, so it may be a read error. The chain recombines TRBV29-1 with TRBJ2-5, with a possible D match to TRBD2 (6 bases). Trimming pared 4 bases from V and 5 bases from J, leaving 14 bases between. Germline lookup yields CDR1 SQVTM and CDR2 ANQGSEA. CDR3 length: 13 amino acids. CDR3 coding DNA: TGCAGCGTTGGGACTAAGGTGGTGGAGACCCAGTACTTC. Translated, it gives CSVGTKVVETQYF.

The sample holds a few counts of this clonotype. The chain links TRBV6-6 to TRBJ2-5, with 10 bases fitting TRBD2. Trimming cost V 6 bases and J 2 bases; bases outside gene matches: 9. CDR1 and CDR2 (germline): MNHNY, SVGAGI (reference sequence). CDR3 size: 16 residues. The CDR3 spells CASSIPRTSGQETQYF. The CDR3 nucleotides are TGTGCCAGCAGCATCCCCCGGACTAGCGGACAAGAGACCCAGTACTTC.

This clonotype was seen at least ten times. The chain employs TRBV5-1 and TRBJ1-2, with TRBD1 as a possible D gene (6 bases). The CDR3 length is 18 residues. Trimming stripped 3 bases from V and 8 bases from J, with 29 bases between. Germline loops: CDR1 SGHRS, CDR2 YFSETQ. The CDR3 loop reads CASSSQVPRGRFIWGYTF. In DNA form, the CDR3 reads TGCGCCAGCAGCTCACAGGTCCCTCGGGGGCGATTTATATGGGGCTACACCTTC. Drawing the rest from reference TRBV5-1 and TRBJ1-2, the complete variable domain is KAGVTQTPRYLIKTRGQQVTLSCSPISGHRSVSWYQQTPGQGLQFLFEYFSETQRNKGNFPGRFSGRQFSNSRSEMNVSTLELGDSALYLCASSSQVPRGRFIWGYTFGSGTRLTVV.

This chain joins TRBV5-1 and TRBJ2-3; 12 bases map to TRBD2. The CDR3 has 16 residues. Germline V lookup: CDR1 SGHRS, CDR2 YFSETQ. Unmatched junction bases numbered 9, after V lost 4 bases and J lost 6 bases. CDR3 loop: CASSLTSGGVWDTQYF. Here the CDR3 DNA reads TGCGCCAGCAGCCTGACTAGCGGGGGAGTATGGGATACGCAGTATTTT. Supplemented by reference TRBV5-1 and TRBJ2-3, the full variable domain reads KAGVTQTPRYLIKTRGQQVTLSCSPISGHRSVSWYQQTPGQGLQFLFEYFSETQRNKGNFPGRFSGRQFSNSRSEMNVSTLELGDSALYLCASSLTSGGVWDTQYFGPGTRLTVL.

The chain recombines TRBV2 with TRBJ2-4, with 8 nucleotides matching TRBD2. Per germline, CDR1 SNHLY and CDR2 FYNNEI. The CDR3 spans 12 residues. Trimming at V came to 10 bases and at J to 6 bases, leaving 5 bases not matched to a gene. The CDR3, as DNA: TGTGCCACCTCGAGCGGGGGAAACATTCAGTACTTC. Translating it yields CATSSGGNIQYF. Variable domain in full (rest from reference TRBV2 and TRBJ2-4): EPEVTQTPSHQVTQMGQEVILRCVPISNHLYFYWYRQILGQKVEFLVSFYNNEISEKSEIFDDQFSVERPDGSNFTLKIRSTKLEDSAMYFCATSSGGNIQYFGAGTRLSVL.

Remarks on this clonotype: This sequence may be a read error, since a much larger clone differs from it by one base. J is TRBJ2-7 and V is TRBV5-1; the D call may be TRBD1 or TRBD2 (6 bases each). This CDR3 region has 16 residues. V was cut by 1 base and J by 3 bases, with 17 bases left in between. Germline values: CDR1 SGHRS, CDR2 YFSETQ. The CDR3 nucleotides read TGCGCCAGCAGCTTGTATAGGAGGGGGTCGAACTACGAGCAGTACTTC. Translated, it gives CASSLYRRGSNYEQYF.

This clonotype was recorded at least ten times. The rearrangement links TRBV6-1 to TRBJ2-6; 9 nucleotides agree with TRBD1. The CDR3 has 18 residues. CDR1 and CDR2 from the germline V gene are MNHNS and SASEGT. V gave up 3 bases and J gave up 0 bases; unmatched junction bases: 6. The chain's CDR3 is CASSDGQGTISGANVLTF. For the CDR3, the DNA is TGTGCCAGCAGTGACGGACAGGGGACGATCTCTGGGGCCAACGTCCTGACTTTC.

The V and J genes are TRBV24-1 and TRBJ2-3; the match to TRBD2 covers 9 bases. Germline CDR1 reads KGHDR; CDR2 reads SFDVKD. V shed 2 bases, J shed 4 bases, and the junction held 6 bases outside the gene matches. This CDR3 is built from 16 residues. CDR3 sequence (DNA): TGTGCCACCAGTGATTCGGGACTAGCCCCCCCAGATACGCAGTATTTT. Its translation: CATSDSGLAPPDTQYF.